This entry lists 3 T cell receptor beta chains sequenced from one sample in a study of CD8 T cells in Susac syndrome (dated by TCRdb to about 2019). Library creation used the immunoSEQ multiplex PCR assay. RNA was extracted using the RNeasy kit, and about 0.45 to 1 ug of the RNA was reverse transcribed with random hexamers. The public reads were quality trimmed at Q25 with fastp and then assembled into clones with MiXCR by TCRdb, keeping productive beta chains. Entries are consolidated by CDR3 protein sequence, retaining the most common genes and DNA. In all, the sample holds 190,000 or so distinct CDR3 sequences, and approximately 95% of those were seen once. The ten largest clonotypes hold approximately 0.08% of the sample. The material sequenced was CD4+ T cells from PBMCs. The receptors shown here come from a human donor with multiple sclerosis.

The V and J genes are TRBV9 and TRBJ1-2, with a possible D match to TRBD1 (5 bases). The CDR3 has 14 amino acids. Germline V CDR1 and CDR2: SGDLS, YYNGEE. Trimming removed 4 bases at V and 2 bases at J, with 12 bases between. The CDR3 nucleotides read TGTGCCAGCAGCCCAGGGACGTCAAACTATGGCTACACCTTC. Protein: CASSPGTSNYGYTF. The full variable domain, completed using reference TRBV9 and TRBJ1-2, is DSGVTQTPKHLITATGQRVTLRCSPRSGDLSVYWYQQSLDQGLQFLIQYYNGEERAKGNILERFSAQQFPDLHSELNLSSLELGDSALYFCASSPGTSNYGYTFGSGTRLTVV.

This sequence joins TRBV19 and TRBJ1-2, with TRBD1 matching over 11 bases. The CDR3 spans 17 residues. The V and J ends lost 6 bases and 3 bases, in that order; junction bases with no gene match: 12. Per germline, CDR1 LNHDA and CDR2 SQIVND (reference sequence). CDR3 loop: CASSEGTPGQGDYGYTF. The CDR3 DNA follows: TGTGCCAGTAGCGAAGGAACTCCGGGACAGGGGGACTATGGCTACACCTTC.

The chain carries TRBV9 and TRBJ1-3; TRBD1 might be the D (6 bases). The CDR3 is 13 amino acids. The V end was cut by 3 bases, the J end by 8 bases, with 12 bases between. Germline CDR1 is SGDLS and CDR2 is YYNGEE. CDR3 residues: CASSARGGHTIYF. The CDR3 region has the DNA TGTGCCAGCAGCGCCCGAGGGGGGCACACCATATATTTT.